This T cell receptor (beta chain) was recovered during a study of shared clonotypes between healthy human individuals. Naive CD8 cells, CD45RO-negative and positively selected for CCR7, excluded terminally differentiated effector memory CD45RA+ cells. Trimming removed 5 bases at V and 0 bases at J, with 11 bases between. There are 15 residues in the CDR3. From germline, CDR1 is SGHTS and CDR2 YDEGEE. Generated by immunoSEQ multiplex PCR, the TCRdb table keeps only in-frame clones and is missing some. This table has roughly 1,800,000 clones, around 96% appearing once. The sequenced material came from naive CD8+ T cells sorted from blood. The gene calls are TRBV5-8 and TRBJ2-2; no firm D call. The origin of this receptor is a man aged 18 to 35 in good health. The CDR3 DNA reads TGTGCCAGCAGTCTGATCGGGCCGAACACCGGGGAGCTGTTTTTT. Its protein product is CASSLIGPNTGELFF.